This TCR beta chain was obtained from a study of T cell repertoires in cytomegalovirus infection. From the reads, TCRdb called clonotypes with MiXCR, one entry per CDR3 protein. This repertoire shows approximately 730,000 distinct CDR3 sequences, about 30% found once; its top ten account for around a sixth. In the case of this clonotype: Its specificity is unknown.

The V end was cut by 4 bases, the J end by 4 bases, with 10 bases between. The CDR3 contains 14 residues. This chain joins TRBV12-3 or TRBV12-4 and TRBJ2-2; D is possibly TRBD2 (6 bases). The sequences come from cultured PBMCs, collected from culture after CMV antigen stimulation. The clonotype comes from a human donor in good health (CMV status not recorded). Some clones in this sample may be carry-over from other donors' samples. The CDR3 protein is CASSWGRSTGELFF. CDR3 in DNA: TGTGCCAGCAGTTGGGGGAGGAGCACCGGGGAGCTGTTTTTT.